This TCR beta chain was sequenced in a study of T-cell memory formation after mild COVID-19. Looking at the study overall: TCR clusters showed largely donor specificity. Points from the study as a whole: Clones that shrank (day 15 to 85) were balanced CD4/CD8, whereas later expanders leaned CD4+. Researchers report contracting CD4+ clones mostly in CM and EM, with CD8+ clones in EMRA.

This clonotype occurred once. What it recognizes is unknown. TCRdb redid the calling of the 5' RACE reads with MiXCR, one entry per CDR3 protein. In the table there are a few hundred thousand distinct CDR3 sequences, around a sixth of which are singletons. This CDR3 has 16 residues. CDR1 SGHTA and CDR2 FQGTGA come from the germline V gene. V shed 1 base and J shed 3 bases, with 12 bases lying between them. Sequencing input: PBMCs or a T cell subset sorted from them (not recorded which). The sequence was collected from a man younger than 30 who had mild COVID-19 (a few samples of this study predate the infection). Cell type and time point are not known. This chain uses TRBV7-3 with TRBJ2-2, with unresolved D. The CDR3 sequence: CASSLIGGSYTGELFF. The DNA for the CDR3 is TGTGCCAGCAGCTTAATTGGTGGCTCCTACACCGGGGAGCTGTTTTTT.